This entry features one T cell receptor beta chain sequence. Its matching antigen is unknown. Each sample had two DNA replicates, 0.5 ug blood or roughly 1.4 ug tissue. Libraries were prepared by immunoSEQ multiplex PCR; TCRdb keeps only in-frame clonotypes and omits some of them. The sample has about 6,000 clones; around 79% are singletons. The entry originates in a study of early stage breast cancer tumors. Germline CDR1 and CDR2: SGHVS and FNYEAQ. The CDR3 is 15 amino acids. Trimming left V 5 bases short and J 1 base short, with 13 bases between. Overall study results and limits: Compared with adjacent normal breast tissue, tumors showed roughly 2.5-fold greater T cell density and higher clonality. Enriched TCRB sequences shared across patients were mostly commonly generated sequences.

The chain joins TRBV7-6 to TRBJ2-3; D is possibly TRBD2 (6 bases). The sequence derives from a person aged 65-85 years with breast cancer. The sample taken for sequencing was normal breast tissue next to the tumor. The CDR3 DNA reads TGTGCCAGCAGCCCCAATCCGGGGGGCACAGATACGCAGTATTTT. It yields the protein CASSPNPGGTDTQYF.